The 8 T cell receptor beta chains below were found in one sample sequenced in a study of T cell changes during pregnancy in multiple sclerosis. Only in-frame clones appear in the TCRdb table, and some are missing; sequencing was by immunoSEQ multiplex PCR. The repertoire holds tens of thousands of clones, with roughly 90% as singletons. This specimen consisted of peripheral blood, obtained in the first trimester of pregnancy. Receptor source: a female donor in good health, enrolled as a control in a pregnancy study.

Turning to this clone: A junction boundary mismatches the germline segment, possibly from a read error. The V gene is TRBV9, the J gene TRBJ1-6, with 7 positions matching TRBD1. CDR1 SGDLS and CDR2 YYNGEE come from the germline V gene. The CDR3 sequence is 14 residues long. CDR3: CASSAEQGPSSLHF. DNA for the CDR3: TGTGCCAGCAGCGCGGAACAGGGGCCTTCATCCCTCCACTTT.

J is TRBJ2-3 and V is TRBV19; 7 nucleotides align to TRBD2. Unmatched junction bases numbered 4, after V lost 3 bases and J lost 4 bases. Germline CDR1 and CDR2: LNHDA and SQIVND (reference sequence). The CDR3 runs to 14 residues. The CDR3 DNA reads TGTGCCAGTAGTATGGGTCGGGAGGCAGATACGCAGTATTTT. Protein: CASSMGREADTQYF.

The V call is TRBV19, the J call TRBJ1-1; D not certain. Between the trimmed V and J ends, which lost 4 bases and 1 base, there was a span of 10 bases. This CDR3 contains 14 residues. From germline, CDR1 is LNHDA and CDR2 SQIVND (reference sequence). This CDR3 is CASSTYQENTEAFF. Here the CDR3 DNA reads TGTGCCAGTAGTACCTACCAGGAGAACACTGAAGCTTTCTTT.

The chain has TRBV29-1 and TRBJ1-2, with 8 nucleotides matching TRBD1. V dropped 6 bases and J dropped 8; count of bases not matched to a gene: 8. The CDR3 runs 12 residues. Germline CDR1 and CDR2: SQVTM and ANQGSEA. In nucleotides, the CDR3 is TGCAGCGTGGAGGGGACAGGCGGAGGCTACACCTTC. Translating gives CSVEGTGGGYTF.

CDR3 nucleotides: TGTGCCAGCTCACCCCGAGAGGGGGACGGGAATCAGCCCCAGCATTTT. Its translation is CASSPREGDGNQPQHF. The V gene is TRBV18, the J gene TRBJ1-5; a weak D match, TRBD1 (6 bases). Germline V CDR1 and CDR2: KGHSH, LQKENI. V shed 3 bases and J shed 4 bases, with 16 bases lying between them. This CDR3 spans 16 amino acids.

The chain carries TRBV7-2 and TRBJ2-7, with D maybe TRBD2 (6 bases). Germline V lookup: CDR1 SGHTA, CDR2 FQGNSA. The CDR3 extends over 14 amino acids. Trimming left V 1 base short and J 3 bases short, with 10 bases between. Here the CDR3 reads CASSLGGKVYEQYF. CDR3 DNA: TGTGCCAGCAGCTTAGGCGGGAAAGTCTACGAGCAGTACTTC.

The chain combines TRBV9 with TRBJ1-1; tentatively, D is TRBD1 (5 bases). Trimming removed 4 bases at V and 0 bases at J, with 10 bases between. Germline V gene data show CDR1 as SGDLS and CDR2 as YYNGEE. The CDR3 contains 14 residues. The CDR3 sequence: CASSLSTVNTEAFF. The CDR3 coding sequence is TGTGCCAGCAGCCTATCGACAGTGAACACTGAAGCTTTCTTT.

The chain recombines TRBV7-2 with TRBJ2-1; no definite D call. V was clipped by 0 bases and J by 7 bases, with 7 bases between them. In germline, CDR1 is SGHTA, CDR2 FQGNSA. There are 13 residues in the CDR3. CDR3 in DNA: TGTGCCAGCAGCTTAGCACAGACAAATGAGCAGTTCTTC. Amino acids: CASSLAQTNEQFF.